These T cell receptor beta chains were read from a single sample in a study of somatic mutations in cytotoxic T cells in rheumatoid arthritis. Libraries were prepared by immunoSEQ multiplex PCR; TCRdb keeps only in-frame clonotypes and omits some of them. Among 7,500 to 10,000 clones listed, approximately 79% were seen once. Specimen: CD8+ T cells sorted from blood. These receptor sequences come from an adult with rheumatoid arthritis. Each CDR3 is given with its conserved first and last residue. The D gene is left open where the match is weak. Only part of the rows carry a size: once, few, many, or a class if the clone is expanded.

D gene	V gene	J gene	clone size	CDR3 DNA	CDR3 protein
.	TRBV19	TRBJ2-1	.	TGTGCCAGTAGTATAGTACTAGATTCGAATGAGCAGTTCTTC	CASSIVLDSNEQFF
TRBD1	TRBV5-5	TRBJ2-3	once	TGTGCCAGCAGCAAAACAGGGGGTTACACAGATACGCAGTATTTT	CASSKTGGYTDTQYF
.	TRBV4-2	TRBJ2-1	.	TGTGCCAGCAGCCAAGCGGGAGAGTGGGGGGATGAGCAGTTCTTC	CASSQAGEWGDEQFF
.	TRBV15	TRBJ2-7	once	TGTGCCACCCAAAGCGAGGTACTAACGCACGAGCAGTACTTC	CATQSEVLTHEQYF
TRBD2	TRBV5-5	TRBJ2-3	.	TGTGCCAGCAGCTCCGGGACTAGCGGACTACCTGGCACAGATACGCAGTATTTT	CASSSGTSGLPGTDTQYF
.	TRBV27	TRBJ2-1	.	TGTGCCAGCAGTCTTGCGGGGCTCTACAATGAGCAGTTCTTC	CASSLAGLYNEQFF
.	TRBV28	TRBJ2-1	few	TGTGCCAGCAGTCCAGGGGTTAATGAGCAGTTCTTC	CASSPGVNEQFF
.	TRBV9	TRBJ1-3	.	TGTGCCAGCAGCGTAGCAGGGACTGGAAACACCATATATTTT	CASSVAGTGNTIYF
.	TRBV19	TRBJ1-1	.	TGTGCCACCTTCATGGGCACTGAAGCTTTCTTT	CATFMGTEAFF
.	TRBV7-9	TRBJ1-3	.	TGTGCCAGCAGCTTAAGTGACACCATATATTTT	CASSLSDTIYF